This is a list of T cell receptor beta chains from one sample in a study of response to subunit inactivated influenza vaccine. Via MiXCR, TCRdb re-called the RT-PCR reads, giving one row per CDR3 protein. This sample yields hundreds of thousands of distinct CDR3 sequences, of which approximately 11% are seen a single time; about 12% belongs to the top ten. Sequencing was performed on PBMCs from blood, taken roughly 6 weeks after vaccination. The origin of the receptors is a middle-aged man who received an inactivated influenza vaccine. Both conserved end residues are trimmed from each CDR3.

ASSPTTTSGRAHYPDTQY | TRBJ2-3 | TRBV28
ASSFGTSGRGPVGEQF | TRBJ2-1 | TRBV27
ASSLGGYGLTDTQY | TRBJ2-3 | TRBV7-9
ASSLLGTLAKNIQY | TRBJ2-4 | TRBV27
SAVTLAALYEQY | TRBJ2-7 | TRBV20-1
ASSASGSYQETQY | TRBJ2-5 | TRBV9
ATQGGDNEQF | TRBJ2-1 | TRBV28
SVAGSHGYT | TRBJ1-2 | TRBV29-1
ASSYIQAGLHGEKLF | TRBJ1-4 | TRBV5-5
ASSYRVRFQETQY | TRBJ2-5 | TRBV11-1
SARDHNRYRGRQPQH | TRBJ1-5 | TRBV20-1
ASSSTDTDTQY | TRBJ2-3 | TRBV12-3/TRBV12-4
SAGREGVTDTQY | TRBJ2-3 | TRBV20-1
ASSRGAEQY | TRBJ2-7 | TRBV12-3/TRBV12-4
ASSVQYSTDTQY | TRBJ2-3 | TRBV28
ASSLGFADTQY | TRBJ2-3 | TRBV7-7
SASRRATSDYEQY | TRBJ2-7 | TRBV20-1
ASSQEGRNEKLF | TRBJ1-4 | TRBV4-3
ASSQDRGIPADTQY | TRBJ2-3 | TRBV4-3
ASRDSTTEAF | TRBJ1-1 | TRBV25-1
ASPLGVRETQY | TRBJ2-5 | TRBV27
ASSPTSGGAGDTQY | TRBJ2-3 | TRBV7-2
ASSYSIDRGRDTQY | TRBJ2-3 | TRBV6-2/TRBV6-3
ASSLVGSGSYNEQF | TRBJ2-1 | TRBV7-2
ATSEKSFMRQF | TRBJ2-1 | TRBV24-1
ASSRGTGVTVGDTQY | TRBJ2-3 | TRBV5-1
AITKDRTTDTQY | TRBJ2-3 | TRBV10-3
ASSFGGGAGSYNEQF | TRBJ2-1 | TRBV28
ASSRNGAGSGETQY | TRBJ2-5 | TRBV4-3
ASSLPLRDRSTYEQY | TRBJ2-7 | TRBV28
ASSYSSGSSYEQY | TRBJ2-7 | TRBV6-5
ASSQGLAGGPRPVYEQY | TRBJ2-7 | TRBV4-3
ASSQPGQPLFNYGYT | TRBJ1-2 | TRBV4-2
ASSFNLLSGRETQY | TRBJ2-5 | TRBV7-6
ASSPLPAPSTDTQY | TRBJ2-3 | TRBV12-3/TRBV12-4